This T cell receptor (beta chain) was recovered during a study of tumor and adjacent non-tumor tissue in lung cancer. The CDR3 runs 13 residues. Germline CDR1 SQVTM, CDR2 ANQGSEA. RNA was extracted from bulk tissue without any cell sorting. Distant lung tissue was collected more than 3 cm away from the tumor edge. TCRbeta libraries were built with three rounds of nested PCR, modified from ARM-PCR. TCRdb reprocessed the multiplex PCR reads with MiXCR, giving one entry per CDR3 protein. This table holds tens of thousands of distinct CDR3 sequences, around 60% found once. The TCR sequence derives from a woman in her 70s with non-small cell lung cancer. This chain joins TRBV29-1 and TRBJ2-7, with D possibly being TRBD1 or TRBD2 (6 bases each). The sample consisted of distant non-tumor lung tissue. CDR3 in DNA: TGCAACGTGATCAAGGGGGGAGAGTACAAGCAGTACTTC. Amino acid sequence: CNVIKGGEYKQYF.